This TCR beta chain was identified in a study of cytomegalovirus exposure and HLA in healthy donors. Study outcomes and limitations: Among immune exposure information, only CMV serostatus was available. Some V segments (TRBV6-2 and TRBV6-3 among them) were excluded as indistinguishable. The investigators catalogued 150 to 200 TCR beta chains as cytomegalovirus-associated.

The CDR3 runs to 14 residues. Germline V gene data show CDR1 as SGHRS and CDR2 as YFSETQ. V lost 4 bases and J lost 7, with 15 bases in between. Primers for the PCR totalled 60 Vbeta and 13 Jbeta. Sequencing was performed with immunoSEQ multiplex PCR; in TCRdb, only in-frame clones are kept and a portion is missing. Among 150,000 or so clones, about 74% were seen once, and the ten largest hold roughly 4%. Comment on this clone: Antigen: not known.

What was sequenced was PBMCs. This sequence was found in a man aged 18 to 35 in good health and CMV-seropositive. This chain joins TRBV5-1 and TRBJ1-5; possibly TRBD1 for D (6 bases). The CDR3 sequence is CASSGVGGEQPQHF. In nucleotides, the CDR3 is TGCGCCAGCAGCGGTGTAGGGGGAGAGCAGCCCCAGCATTTT.